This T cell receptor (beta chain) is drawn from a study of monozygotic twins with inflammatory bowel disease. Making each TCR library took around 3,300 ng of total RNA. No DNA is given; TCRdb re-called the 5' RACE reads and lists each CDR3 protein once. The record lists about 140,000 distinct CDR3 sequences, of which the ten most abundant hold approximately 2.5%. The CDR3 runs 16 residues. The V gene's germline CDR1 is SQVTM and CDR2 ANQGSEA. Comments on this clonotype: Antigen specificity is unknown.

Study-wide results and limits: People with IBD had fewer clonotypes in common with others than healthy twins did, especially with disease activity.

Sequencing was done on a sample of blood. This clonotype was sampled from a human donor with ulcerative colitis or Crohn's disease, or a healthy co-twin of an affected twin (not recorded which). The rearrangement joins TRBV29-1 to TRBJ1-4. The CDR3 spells CSVEDLGTAANEKLFF.